This T cell receptor (beta chain) originates from a study of blood T cell repertoires in COVID-19. As for the study in general: Acute and convalescent COVID-19 samples came from the United States, Italy and Spain.

Those enrolled, adults aged roughly 18 to 89 years, came from under 25 US areas. Clones were read by immunoSEQ multiplex PCR, and TCRdb kept only the in-frame ones, dropping some. The profile shows about 480,000 clones, 87% of them singletons. The CDR3 covers 13 residues. The germline gives CDR1 SGHVS, CDR2 FQNEAQ. Trimming pared 3 bases from V and 5 bases from J, leaving 7 bases between. This chain connects TRBV7-8 to TRBJ1-4; unclear D gene. The sample was PBMCs or T cells enriched from blood (not recorded which). This receptor was taken from a woman younger than 30 with acute COVID-19. CDR3 bases: TGTGCCAGCAGCTTGGGCCCCAATGAAAAACTGTTTTTT. Protein: CASSLGPNEKLFF. The complete variable domain, with remaining parts taken from reference TRBV7-8 and TRBJ1-4, reads GAGVSQSPRYKVAKRGQDVALRCDPISGHVSLFWYQQALGQGPEFLTYFQNEAQLDKSGLPSDRFFAERPEGSVSTLKIQRTQQEDSAVYLCASSLGPNEKLFFGSGTQLSVL.